The 30 T cell receptor beta chains presented below share a single source sample, sequenced in a study of siplizumab effects on memory and regulatory T cells. TCRdb's copy holds only in-frame clones and misses some; the assay was immunoSEQ multiplex PCR. The table lists approximately 120,000 clones, roughly nine tenths of them singletons, with 0.65% to 0.9% in the top ten. The sequenced sample consisted of Tregs sorted from blood. The receptor set was obtained from a human donor in good health.

This chain uses TRBV7-8 with TRBJ1-4, with no clear D. The CDR3 is 14 residues long. Germline V gene data show CDR1 as SGHVS and CDR2 as FQNEAQ. The V end lost 0 bases, the J end lost 10 bases, and 12 bases lay between the germline ends. CDR3 DNA: TGTGCCAGCAGCTTAGCTGCAGGAGGATCAAAACTGTTTTTT. Its protein is CASSLAAGGSKLFF. Complete variable domain (other parts from reference TRBV7-8 and TRBJ1-4): GAGVSQSPRYKVAKRGQDVALRCDPISGHVSLFWYQQALGQGPEFLTYFQNEAQLDKSGLPSDRFFAERPEGSVSTLKIQRTQQEDSAVYLCASSLAAGGSKLFFGSGTQLSVL.

Turning to this clone: The junction shows a germline mismatch at one end, possibly a read error. V usage is TRBV6-1 and J usage is TRBJ1-1, with a weak D call TRBD1 (5 bases). Germline CDR1 is MNHNS and CDR2 is SASEGT. The CDR3 totals 13 residues. The CDR3, as DNA: TGTGCCAGCACTGAACAGGCGAACACTGAAGCTTTCTTT. Translation: CASTEQANTEAFF.

The genes are TRBV14 and TRBJ2-5; D is possibly TRBD2 (5 bases). Per the germline V gene, CDR1 is SGHDN and CDR2 is FVKESK. V lost 1 base to trimming and J lost 4 bases, with 10 bases between them. CDR3 length: 14 amino acids. The CDR3 spells CASSQALASETQYF. The CDR3 nucleotides are TGTGCCAGCAGCCAAGCCCTAGCTTCAGAGACCCAGTACTTC.

V gene TRBV5-4 combines with J gene TRBJ2-1; no clear D gene. Trimming took 1 base from V and 0 from J, leaving 11 bases between them. Per the germline V gene, CDR1 is SGHNT and CDR2 is YYREEE (reference sequence). This CDR3 has 16 amino acids. The CDR3 DNA reads as TGTGCCAGCAGCTTGCGCTCGCGGAGCTCCTACAATGAGCAGTTCTTC. This translates into CASSLRSRSSYNEQFF.

The genes are TRBV2 and TRBJ2-2, with no clear D. CDR1 and CDR2 (germline): SNHLY, FYNNEI. CDR3 size: 14 residues. Trimming pared 4 bases from V and 4 bases from J, leaving 10 bases between. The CDR3 DNA reads as TGTGCCAGCAGTGTTGGCCTTGGCACCGGGGAGCTGTTTTTT. Protein: CASSVGLGTGELFF.

The chain uses TRBV14 and TRBJ2-7; 11 bases match TRBD2. The CDR3 is made up of 16 amino acids. The germline gives CDR1 SGHDN, CDR2 FVKESK. The V segment lost 4 bases and the J segment 1 base; nucleotides outside the gene matches: 6. The DNA for the CDR3 is TGTGCCAGCAGCCCGCTCGGGACTAGCGGTTCCTACGAGCAGTACTTC. As protein: CASSPLGTSGSYEQYF.

This sequence joins TRBV30 and TRBJ1-2; a possible D gene is TRBD1 (5 bases). V was cut by 2 bases and J by 5 bases, with 9 bases left in between. The CDR3 runs 12 residues. The germline gives CDR1 GTSNPN, CDR2 SVGIG (reference sequence). The CDR3 coding sequence is TGTGCCTGGAGTTCGCAGGGTTATGGCTACACCTTC. Encoded protein: CAWSSQGYGYTF.

This clone was counted a single time. This same CDR3 is encoded by further DNA sequences in the sample. The gene calls are TRBV7-2 and TRBJ1-5; tentative D call: TRBD1 (6 bases). The CDR3 contains 15 residues. Trimming removed 5 bases from V and 2 bases from J, with 13 bases in between. Germline CDR1 SGHTA, CDR2 FQGNSA. CDR3 residues: CASSPSGGGNQPQHF. In DNA, the CDR3 is TGTGCCAGCAGCCCTAGTGGGGGCGGCAATCAGCCCCAGCATTTT.

In its sample, this clone was seen once. The chain couples TRBV5-1 to TRBJ1-2, with 11 bases lining up with TRBD1. The junction had 2 bases not matched to a gene; V was cut back by 3 bases and J by 4 bases. The CDR3 covers 14 residues. Germline assignment: CDR1 SGHRS and CDR2 YFSETQ. DNA of the CDR3: TGCGCCAGCAGCTGGACAGGGGGCGGCTATGGCTACACCTTC. Residues: CASSWTGGGYGYTF.

The chain recombines TRBV6-5 with TRBJ2-7; D is undetermined. The germline V gene encodes CDR1 MNHEY and CDR2 SVGAGI. V was shortened by 0 bases and J by 6 bases, with 12 bases between the two germline ends. The CDR3 loop spans 14 amino acids. The CDR3 here is CASSYSGSLGEQYF. DNA for the CDR3: TGTGCCAGCAGTTACTCGGGCAGTCTAGGCGAGCAGTACTTC.

The chain joins TRBV11-2 to TRBJ2-7; D is ambiguous. V lost 5 bases, J lost 6 bases, and 14 bases lay in between. Germline-derived CDR1 and CDR2 are SGHAT and FQNNGV. The length of the CDR3 is 13 residues. This CDR3 reads CASSPALGAEQYF. The CDR3 nucleotides read TGTGCCAGCAGCCCCGCCCTAGGAGCCGAGCAGTACTTC.

The genes are TRBV5-1 and TRBJ2-1, with D perhaps matching TRBD1 (5 bases). The CDR3 is made up of 15 amino acids. CDR1 is SGHRS, CDR2 YFSETQ, per germline. V shed 4 bases and J shed 8 bases, with 19 bases lying between them. The CDR3 sequence is CASSHRGASFDEQFF. The CDR3 bases are TGCGCCAGCAGCCATAGGGGCGCGTCTTTTGATGAGCAGTTCTTC.

The chain joins TRBV5-6 to TRBJ1-5; D is unresolved. The CDR3 extends over 15 amino acids. The V end was cut by 0 bases, the J end by 1 base, with 8 bases between. Germline V lookup: CDR1 SGHDT, CDR2 YYEEEE. The CDR3 loop is CASSLGVRSNQPQHF. In DNA form, the CDR3 reads TGTGCCAGCAGCTTGGGGGTCCGGAGCAATCAGCCCCAGCATTTT.

The genes are TRBV7-2 and TRBJ1-3; no clear D. Germline CDR1 and CDR2: SGHTA and FQGNSA. Trimming pared 4 bases from V and 5 bases from J, leaving 15 bases between. The CDR3 contains 15 residues. The CDR3 reads CASSSDGVRRNTIYF. The CDR3 DNA sequence: TGTGCCAGCAGCTCCGACGGAGTACGTAGAAACACCATATATTTT.

CDR3 in amino acids: CASSYQGTSYGYTF. CDR3 DNA: TGTGCCAGCAGTTACCAGGGAACTAGCTATGGCTACACCTTC. The genes are TRBV6-5 and TRBJ1-2; a possible D gene is TRBD1 (5 bases). V dropped 2 bases and J dropped 4 bases, with 11 bases sitting between them. There are 14 residues in the CDR3. CDR1 is MNHEY and CDR2 is SVGAGI in the germline V gene.

J is TRBJ2-5 and V is TRBV6-5; maybe TRBD2 (5 bases). The CDR3 covers 16 residues. V was trimmed by 0 bases and J by 4 bases, leaving 15 bases between them. Germline assignment: CDR1 MNHEY and CDR2 SVGAGI. The CDR3 loop reads CASSYSYEGVGETQYF. The CDR3 DNA is TGTGCCAGCAGTTACTCGTATGAGGGAGTGGGAGAGACCCAGTACTTC.

V and J are TRBV7-9 and TRBJ2-5; weak D call: TRBD1 (6 bases). Trimming pared 3 bases from V and 4 bases from J, leaving 9 bases between. Germline V gene sequence: CDR1 SEHNR, CDR2 FQNEAQ (reference sequence). This CDR3 spans 13 amino acids. CDR3 coding DNA: TGTGCCAGCAGCTTCAGGGGTGCAGAGACCCAGTACTTC. This translates into CASSFRGAETQYF.

This rearrangement joins TRBV7-9 to TRBJ2-1; 8 nucleotides agree with TRBD1. The CDR3 runs to 17 residues. V gave up 5 bases and J gave up 2 bases; unmatched junction bases: 11. Germline CDR1 and CDR2: SEHNR and FQNEAQ (reference sequence). The CDR3 nucleotides read TGTGCCAGCAGCCCAATTCAGGGGGCAATAACCTACAATGAGCAGTTCTTC. Its protein is CASSPIQGAITYNEQFF.

The gene calls are TRBV4-2 and TRBJ2-3, with 13 positions matching TRBD2. J was trimmed by 0 bases and V by 2 bases; bases with no gene match: 2. Germline lookup yields CDR1 LGHNA and CDR2 YNFKEQ. This CDR3 is built from 17 residues. The CDR3 DNA is TGTGCCAGCAGCCAACAGGGACTAGCGGGGAGCACAGATACGCAGTATTTT. Its protein product is CASSQQGLAGSTDTQYF.

The chain employs TRBV14 and TRBJ1-3; D remains unclear. V dropped 6 bases and J dropped 3 bases, with 15 bases sitting between them. The CDR3 is 15 residues long. Germline V gene lookup returns CDR1 SGHDN and CDR2 FVKESK. CDR3 sequence reads: CASSIKAGGGNTIYF. In DNA form, the CDR3 reads TGTGCCAGCAGTATTAAGGCGGGAGGTGGAAACACCATATATTTT.

This rearrangement joins TRBV6-5 to TRBJ1-2, with 7 nucleotides matching TRBD1. The V gene end was trimmed by 6 bases and the J gene end by 4 bases; junction bases not matched to a gene: 11. In germline, CDR1 is MNHEY, CDR2 SVGAGI. The CDR3 totals 15 residues. CDR3 loop: CASRQGPQETYGYTF. CDR3 nucleotides: TGTGCCAGCAGACAGGGGCCCCAGGAAACCTATGGCTACACCTTC.

This chain uses TRBV7-9 with TRBJ1-2, with 8 bases matching TRBD1. The CDR3 consists of 13 residues. V shed 5 bases and J 8 bases; nucleotides not matched to a gene: 7. Germline CDR1 and CDR2: SEHNR and FQNEAQ (reference sequence). This chain's CDR3 is CASSRPSGGGYTF. The CDR3 region has the DNA TGTGCCAGCAGCCGCCCTTCAGGGGGCGGCTACACCTTC.

V gene TRBV6-5 combines with J gene TRBJ1-2; D unresolved. Germline lookup yields CDR1 MNHEY and CDR2 SVGAGI. CDR3 length: 15 amino acids. V was shortened by 3 bases and J by 6 bases, with 17 bases between the two germline ends. The CDR3 spells CASSYSGEGTNGYTF. In nucleotides, the CDR3 is TGTGCCAGCAGTTATTCGGGCGAGGGAACCAATGGCTACACCTTC.

J is TRBJ2-6 and V is TRBV15, with a weak D call TRBD2 (6 bases). This CDR3 comprises 16 residues. Germline CDR1 reads LNHNV; CDR2 reads YYDKDF (reference sequence). The ends were cut back, 2 bases at V and 0 bases at J, with 8 bases in the middle. In DNA, the CDR3 is TGTGCCACCAGCAGACTAGCGAGCTCTGGGGCCAACGTCCTGACTTTC. Its protein product is CATSRLASSGANVLTF.

The chain has TRBV7-9 and TRBJ1-1, with a weak D call TRBD1 (5 bases). Germline V gives CDR1 SEHNR, CDR2 FQNEAQ (reference sequence). The CDR3 is 14 amino acids. V was clipped by 2 bases and J by 2 bases, with 9 bases between them. The CDR3 sequence: CASSLWDGNTEAFF. The CDR3 DNA sequence: TGTGCCAGCAGCTTATGGGACGGCAACACTGAAGCTTTCTTT.

This clone occurred once. This chain joins TRBV6-1 and TRBJ2-5; no reliable D call. Between the trimmed V and J ends, which lost 8 bases and 1 base, there was a span of 11 bases. Germline assignment: CDR1 MNHNS and CDR2 SASEGT. The CDR3 loop spans 13 amino acids. CDR3 DNA: TGTGCCAGCTTGAGAGAGTCCCAAGAGACCCAGTACTTC. As protein: CASLRESQETQYF.

For the CDR3, the DNA is TGTGCCAGTAGTAATCAGGGACTCTATGGCTACACCTTC. Its protein product is CASSNQGLYGYTF. V usage is TRBV19 and J usage is TRBJ1-2; D is possibly TRBD1 (5 bases). V lost 4 bases and J lost 4, with 10 bases in between. This CDR3 has 13 amino acids. CDR1 is LNHDA and CDR2 is SQIVND in the germline V gene (reference sequence).

The genes are TRBV7-9 and TRBJ2-2; possibly TRBD2 for D (6 bases). Deletions cut 3 bases from V and 7 bases from J, with 9 bases between. The CDR3 covers 13 residues. Germline V gene sequence: CDR1 SEHNR, CDR2 FQNEAQ (reference sequence). Written as DNA, the CDR3 is TGTGCCAGCAGCTTGGAGGGGTTCGGGGAGCTGTTTTTT. Protein product: CASSLEGFGELFF.

V is TRBV12-5 and J is TRBJ2-1, with 8 bases aligning to TRBD2. Germline loops: CDR1 LGHNT, CDR2 FRNRAP. V trimming: 1 base; J trimming: 5 bases; junction bases outside the gene matches: 7. The CDR3 extends over 16 amino acids. The CDR3 spells CASGLDPGLAHNEQFF. Here the CDR3 DNA reads TGTGCTAGTGGTTTGGACCCCGGACTAGCCCACAATGAGCAGTTCTTC.

Here the CDR3 DNA reads TGCGCCAGCAGCCCAAGGACTAGCCTAGGCAATGAGCAGTTCTTC. Translated, it gives CASSPRTSLGNEQFF. The rearrangement joins TRBV5-1 to TRBJ2-1; 8 bases match TRBD2. Germline trimming cut 4 bases from V and 6 bases from J; bases unmatched to any gene: 9. Germline V CDR1 and CDR2: SGHRS, YFSETQ. The CDR3 is 15 residues long.